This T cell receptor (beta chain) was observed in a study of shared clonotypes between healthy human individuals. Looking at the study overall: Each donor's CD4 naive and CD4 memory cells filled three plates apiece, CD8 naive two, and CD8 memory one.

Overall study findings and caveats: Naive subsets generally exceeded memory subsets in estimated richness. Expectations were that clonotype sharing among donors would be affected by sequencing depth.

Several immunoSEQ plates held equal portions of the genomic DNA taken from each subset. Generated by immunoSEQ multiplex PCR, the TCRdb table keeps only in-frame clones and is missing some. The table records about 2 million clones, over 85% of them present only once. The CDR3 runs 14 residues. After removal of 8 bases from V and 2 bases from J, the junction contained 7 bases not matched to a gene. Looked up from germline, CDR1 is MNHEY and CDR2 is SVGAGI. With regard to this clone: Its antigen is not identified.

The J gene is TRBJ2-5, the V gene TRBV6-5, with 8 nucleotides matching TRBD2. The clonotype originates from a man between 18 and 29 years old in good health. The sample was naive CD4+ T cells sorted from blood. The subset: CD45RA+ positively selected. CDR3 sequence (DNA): TGTGCCAGCCGGCTAGCGGGTAGACAAGAGACCCAGTACTTC. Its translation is CASRLAGRQETQYF.